The sequence of this TCR delta chain was determined in a study of gammadelta T cells in human blood (dated by TCRdb to 2018 to 2020). General conclusions and limits of the study: According to the study, polyclonal expansion of innate gamma-delta T cells right after birth appeared to be driven by microbial exposure.

V is pared back by 3 bases and J by 1 base, with 23 bases lying between the germline termini. From the germline V gene, CDR1 is GEAIGNYY and CDR2 is EKD. The CDR3 measures 18 amino acids from cysteine to phenylalanine. CDR3 DNA is the only sequence kept; it has 54 bases, read in frame from the first base. The library came from RT-PCR. Sequencing was performed on an Illumina MiSeq. TCRdb processed the public reads again with the CATT caller, after which rows with matching DNA were combined. Here the sample has hundreds of delta-chain clones; approximately 62% occur a single time. Roughly 32% of the sample belongs to the ten largest clones. Of note for this clone: There is no known antigen for this receptor. Only one base separates this from a far larger clonotype, so it likely reflects a read error.

The sequence came from a human donor. The specimen was Vgamma9Vdelta2 gamma-delta T cells from adult blood. In this chain, TRDV2 is recombined with TRDJ1, with the D gene not confidently named. The CDR3 reads CACDPLRSVGSCTDKLIF. The nucleotides are TGTGCCTGTGACCCTCTCAGGTCGGTCGGGTCGTGCACCGATAAACTCATCTTT.